The rows below give T cell receptor beta chains drawn from one sample of a study of T cell responses to AZD1222 COVID-19 vaccine. Sequenced by immunoSEQ multiplex PCR; TCRdb stores in-frame clones only, minus some. Of more than 140,000 clones listed, about 91% are singletons. This material consisted of peripheral blood, taken on day 0 of AZD1222 vaccination. All receptors derive from an adult in good health. The CDR3 runs from the conserved cysteine through the conserved F or W. Fields, in order: V gene, J gene, D gene, clone size, CDR3 protein, CDR3 DNA. A D gene is named only where the DNA matches it firmly. Clone size is shown for a subset of rows, as once, few, many or a class of expanded clone.

V: TRBV6-6
J: TRBJ2-1
D: TRBD1
size: -
CDR3: CASRPTGGDYNEQFF
DNA: TGTGCCAGCAGACCCACAGGGGGAGACTACAATGAGCAGTTCTTC

V: TRBV19
J: TRBJ1-1
D: -
size: -
CDR3: CASKLDTGEAFF
DNA: TGTGCCAGTAAATTGGATACAGGGGAAGCTTTCTTT

V: TRBV6-2/TRBV6-3
J: TRBJ2-1
D: -
size: -
CDR3: CASSYWGMDEQFF
DNA: TGTGCCAGCAGTTACTGGGGGATGGATGAGCAGTTCTTC

V: TRBV6-5
J: TRBJ1-1
D: -
size: -
CDR3: CASLWGAIGDTEAFF
DNA: TGTGCCAGCCTTTGGGGTGCGATCGGTGACACTGAAGCTTTCTTT

V: TRBV9
J: TRBJ2-1
D: TRBD1
size: -
CDR3: CASSVTGGAGNEQFF
DNA: TGTGCCAGCAGCGTGACAGGGGGCGCGGGCAATGAGCAGTTCTTC

V: TRBV23-1
J: TRBJ1-2
D: -
size: -
CDR3: CASSQSEAGTTGYTF
DNA: TGCGCCAGCAGTCAATCCGAGGCAGGGACGACTGGCTACACCTTC

V: TRBV19
J: TRBJ2-4
D: TRBD2
size: -
CDR3: CASSTYGLAGGAKNIQYF
DNA: TGTGCCAGTAGTACCTACGGACTAGCGGGAGGGGCCAAAAACATTCAGTACTTC

V: TRBV5-1
J: TRBJ1-1
D: -
size: -
CDR3: CASSLGGVLNTEAFF
DNA: TGCGCCAGCAGCTTAGGGGGGGTGCTGAACACTGAAGCTTTCTTT

V: TRBV27
J: TRBJ2-3
D: TRBD1
size: -
CDR3: CASSFGRGRSDTQYF
DNA: TGTGCCAGCAGTTTCGGCAGGGGGCGTTCAGATACGCAGTATTTT

V: TRBV3-1/TRBV3-2
J: TRBJ1-1
D: -
size: -
CDR3: CASSHTGFRAEAFF
DNA: TGTGCCAGCAGCCATACCGGGTTTCGGGCTGAAGCTTTCTTT

V: TRBV9
J: TRBJ2-1
D: -
size: -
CDR3: CASSVGQDYSGDEQFF
DNA: TGTGCCAGCAGCGTAGGGCAGGACTACTCGGGCGATGAGCAGTTCTTC

V: TRBV7-9
J: TRBJ2-1
D: TRBD2
size: -
CDR3: CASSSVERDLYNEQFF
DNA: TGTGCCAGCAGCTCAGTCGAGCGGGATCTCTACAATGAGCAGTTCTTC

V: TRBV7-9
J: TRBJ1-3
D: -
size: -
CDR3: CASSLASGFSGNTIYF
DNA: TGTGCCAGCAGCTTAGCATCAGGGTTCTCTGGAAACACCATATATTTT

V: TRBV27
J: TRBJ2-2
D: TRBD1
size: -
CDR3: CASRVWDRGRIANTGELFF
DNA: TGTGCCAGCAGAGTTTGGGACAGGGGGCGCATTGCGAACACCGGGGAGCTGTTTTTT

V: TRBV7-2
J: TRBJ1-2
D: TRBD1
size: -
CDR3: CASSAGTGNLFDYGYTF
DNA: TGTGCCAGCAGCGCGGGGACAGGGAATCTATTCGACTATGGCTACACCTTC

V: TRBV18
J: TRBJ2-7
D: TRBD1
size: -
CDR3: CASSLDRSSYEQYF
DNA: TGTGCCAGCTCTTTGGACAGGAGCTCCTACGAGCAGTACTTC

V: TRBV9
J: TRBJ2-2
D: -
size: few
CDR3: CASSAQNTGELFF
DNA: TGTGCCAGCAGCGCGCAGAACACCGGGGAGCTGTTTTTT

V: TRBV12-3/TRBV12-4
J: TRBJ2-1
D: -
size: -
CDR3: CASRPTGTHEQFF
DNA: TGTGCCAGCAGACCCACAGGGACCCATGAGCAGTTCTTC

V: TRBV27
J: TRBJ2-1
D: TRBD2
size: -
CDR3: CASSTRTSGRANNEQFF
DNA: TGTGCCAGCAGCACCCGGACTAGCGGGAGGGCTAACAATGAGCAGTTCTTC

V: TRBV9
J: TRBJ2-6
D: TRBD1
size: many
CDR3: CASSVRDRELGAGANVLTF
DNA: TGTGCCAGCAGCGTACGGGACAGGGAATTAGGGGCTGGGGCCAACGTCCTGACTTTC

V: TRBV6-5
J: TRBJ1-3
D: -
size: -
CDR3: CASIQGLGNTIYF
DNA: TGTGCCAGCATCCAGGGACTCGGAAACACCATATATTTT

V: TRBV9
J: TRBJ1-2
D: -
size: -
CDR3: CASSSSGAGLNGYTF
DNA: TGTGCCAGCAGCTCCTCGGGGGCAGGGCTAAATGGCTACACCTTC

V: TRBV28
J: TRBJ2-7
D: TRBD1
size: -
CDR3: CAGGTGPHEQYF
DNA: TGTGCCGGGGGGACAGGGCCCCACGAGCAGTACTTC

V: TRBV30
J: TRBJ2-7
D: TRBD1
size: -
CDR3: CAWSEGTGAYEQYF
DNA: TGTGCCTGGAGTGAAGGGACAGGGGCCTACGAGCAGTACTTC

V: TRBV5-1
J: TRBJ2-7
D: -
size: -
CDR3: CASSLAQGPYEQYF
DNA: TGCGCCAGCAGCTTGGCACAGGGACCCTACGAGCAGTACTTC

V: TRBV19
J: TRBJ2-7
D: TRBD1
size: -
CDR3: CASSLLGTGSEQYF
DNA: TGTGCCAGTAGCCTACTGGGGACAGGGAGTGAGCAGTACTTC

V: TRBV30
J: TRBJ1-5
D: -
size: few
CDR3: CAWSGGDNQPQHF
DNA: TGTGCCTGGAGTGGGGGGGACAATCAGCCCCAGCATTTT

V: TRBV15
J: TRBJ1-6
D: TRBD1
size: -
CDR3: CATSRTGGMNLLGSPLHF
DNA: TGTGCCACCAGCAGGACAGGGGGGATGAACCTCCTCGGTTCACCCCTCCACTTT

V: TRBV7-9
J: TRBJ2-1
D: TRBD1
size: -
CDR3: CASGGRGNEQFF
DNA: TGTGCCAGCGGTGGCAGGGGGAATGAGCAGTTCTTC

V: TRBV7-3
J: TRBJ2-1
D: -
size: -
CDR3: CASRVSGGANNEQFF
DNA: TGTGCCAGCAGGGTATCTGGCGGGGCAAACAATGAGCAGTTCTTC

V: TRBV3-1/TRBV3-2
J: TRBJ2-3
D: -
size: -
CDR3: CASSQDAESTDTQYF
DNA: TGTGCCAGCAGCCAAGATGCGGAATCCACAGATACGCAGTATTTT

V: TRBV11-2
J: TRBJ1-1
D: TRBD1
size: few
CDR3: CASSLETGGAEAFF
DNA: TGTGCCAGCAGCTTGGAAACAGGGGGGGCTGAAGCTTTCTTT

V: TRBV27
J: TRBJ2-1
D: -
size: -
CDR3: CASSPISPRDPYNEQFF
DNA: TGTGCCAGCAGTCCGATATCCCCGCGGGACCCTTACAATGAGCAGTTCTTC

V: TRBV28
J: TRBJ1-2
D: TRBD1
size: -
CDR3: CASSLVGTGVNYGYTF
DNA: TGTGCCAGCAGTTTAGTGGGGACAGGGGTTAACTATGGCTACACCTTC

V: TRBV30
J: TRBJ2-1
D: TRBD1
size: -
CDR3: CAWSVGTGYEQFF
DNA: TGTGCCTGGAGTGTAGGGACAGGGTATGAGCAGTTCTTC

V: TRBV19
J: TRBJ1-4
D: -
size: once
CDR3: CASSLTATNEKLFF
DNA: TGTGCCAGTAGTCTAACAGCAACTAATGAAAAACTGTTTTTT

V: TRBV5-1
J: TRBJ2-7
D: -
size: -
CDR3: CASSLGTAGRDEQYF
DNA: TGCGCCAGCAGCCTAGGGACCGCCGGGCGAGACGAGCAGTACTTC

V: TRBV9
J: TRBJ2-7
D: TRBD1
size: -
CDR3: CASSGLRTGGTLSEQYF
DNA: TGTGCCAGCAGCGGACTCCGGACAGGTGGGACGCTTAGCGAGCAGTACTTC

V: TRBV19
J: TRBJ1-5
D: -
size: -
CDR3: CASSIGSAYSNQPQHF
DNA: TGTGCCAGTAGTATAGGCTCCGCATATAGCAATCAGCCCCAGCATTTT

V: TRBV30
J: TRBJ1-6
D: -
size: -
CDR3: CAWSVYQGSYNSPLHF
DNA: TGTGCCTGGAGTGTATACCAGGGCTCCTATAATTCACCCCTCCACTTT

V: TRBV7-2
J: TRBJ1-6
D: TRBD1
size: few
CDR3: CASSQTRTGSSPLHF
DNA: TGTGCCAGCAGCCAAACCCGGACAGGGTCTTCACCCCTCCACTTT